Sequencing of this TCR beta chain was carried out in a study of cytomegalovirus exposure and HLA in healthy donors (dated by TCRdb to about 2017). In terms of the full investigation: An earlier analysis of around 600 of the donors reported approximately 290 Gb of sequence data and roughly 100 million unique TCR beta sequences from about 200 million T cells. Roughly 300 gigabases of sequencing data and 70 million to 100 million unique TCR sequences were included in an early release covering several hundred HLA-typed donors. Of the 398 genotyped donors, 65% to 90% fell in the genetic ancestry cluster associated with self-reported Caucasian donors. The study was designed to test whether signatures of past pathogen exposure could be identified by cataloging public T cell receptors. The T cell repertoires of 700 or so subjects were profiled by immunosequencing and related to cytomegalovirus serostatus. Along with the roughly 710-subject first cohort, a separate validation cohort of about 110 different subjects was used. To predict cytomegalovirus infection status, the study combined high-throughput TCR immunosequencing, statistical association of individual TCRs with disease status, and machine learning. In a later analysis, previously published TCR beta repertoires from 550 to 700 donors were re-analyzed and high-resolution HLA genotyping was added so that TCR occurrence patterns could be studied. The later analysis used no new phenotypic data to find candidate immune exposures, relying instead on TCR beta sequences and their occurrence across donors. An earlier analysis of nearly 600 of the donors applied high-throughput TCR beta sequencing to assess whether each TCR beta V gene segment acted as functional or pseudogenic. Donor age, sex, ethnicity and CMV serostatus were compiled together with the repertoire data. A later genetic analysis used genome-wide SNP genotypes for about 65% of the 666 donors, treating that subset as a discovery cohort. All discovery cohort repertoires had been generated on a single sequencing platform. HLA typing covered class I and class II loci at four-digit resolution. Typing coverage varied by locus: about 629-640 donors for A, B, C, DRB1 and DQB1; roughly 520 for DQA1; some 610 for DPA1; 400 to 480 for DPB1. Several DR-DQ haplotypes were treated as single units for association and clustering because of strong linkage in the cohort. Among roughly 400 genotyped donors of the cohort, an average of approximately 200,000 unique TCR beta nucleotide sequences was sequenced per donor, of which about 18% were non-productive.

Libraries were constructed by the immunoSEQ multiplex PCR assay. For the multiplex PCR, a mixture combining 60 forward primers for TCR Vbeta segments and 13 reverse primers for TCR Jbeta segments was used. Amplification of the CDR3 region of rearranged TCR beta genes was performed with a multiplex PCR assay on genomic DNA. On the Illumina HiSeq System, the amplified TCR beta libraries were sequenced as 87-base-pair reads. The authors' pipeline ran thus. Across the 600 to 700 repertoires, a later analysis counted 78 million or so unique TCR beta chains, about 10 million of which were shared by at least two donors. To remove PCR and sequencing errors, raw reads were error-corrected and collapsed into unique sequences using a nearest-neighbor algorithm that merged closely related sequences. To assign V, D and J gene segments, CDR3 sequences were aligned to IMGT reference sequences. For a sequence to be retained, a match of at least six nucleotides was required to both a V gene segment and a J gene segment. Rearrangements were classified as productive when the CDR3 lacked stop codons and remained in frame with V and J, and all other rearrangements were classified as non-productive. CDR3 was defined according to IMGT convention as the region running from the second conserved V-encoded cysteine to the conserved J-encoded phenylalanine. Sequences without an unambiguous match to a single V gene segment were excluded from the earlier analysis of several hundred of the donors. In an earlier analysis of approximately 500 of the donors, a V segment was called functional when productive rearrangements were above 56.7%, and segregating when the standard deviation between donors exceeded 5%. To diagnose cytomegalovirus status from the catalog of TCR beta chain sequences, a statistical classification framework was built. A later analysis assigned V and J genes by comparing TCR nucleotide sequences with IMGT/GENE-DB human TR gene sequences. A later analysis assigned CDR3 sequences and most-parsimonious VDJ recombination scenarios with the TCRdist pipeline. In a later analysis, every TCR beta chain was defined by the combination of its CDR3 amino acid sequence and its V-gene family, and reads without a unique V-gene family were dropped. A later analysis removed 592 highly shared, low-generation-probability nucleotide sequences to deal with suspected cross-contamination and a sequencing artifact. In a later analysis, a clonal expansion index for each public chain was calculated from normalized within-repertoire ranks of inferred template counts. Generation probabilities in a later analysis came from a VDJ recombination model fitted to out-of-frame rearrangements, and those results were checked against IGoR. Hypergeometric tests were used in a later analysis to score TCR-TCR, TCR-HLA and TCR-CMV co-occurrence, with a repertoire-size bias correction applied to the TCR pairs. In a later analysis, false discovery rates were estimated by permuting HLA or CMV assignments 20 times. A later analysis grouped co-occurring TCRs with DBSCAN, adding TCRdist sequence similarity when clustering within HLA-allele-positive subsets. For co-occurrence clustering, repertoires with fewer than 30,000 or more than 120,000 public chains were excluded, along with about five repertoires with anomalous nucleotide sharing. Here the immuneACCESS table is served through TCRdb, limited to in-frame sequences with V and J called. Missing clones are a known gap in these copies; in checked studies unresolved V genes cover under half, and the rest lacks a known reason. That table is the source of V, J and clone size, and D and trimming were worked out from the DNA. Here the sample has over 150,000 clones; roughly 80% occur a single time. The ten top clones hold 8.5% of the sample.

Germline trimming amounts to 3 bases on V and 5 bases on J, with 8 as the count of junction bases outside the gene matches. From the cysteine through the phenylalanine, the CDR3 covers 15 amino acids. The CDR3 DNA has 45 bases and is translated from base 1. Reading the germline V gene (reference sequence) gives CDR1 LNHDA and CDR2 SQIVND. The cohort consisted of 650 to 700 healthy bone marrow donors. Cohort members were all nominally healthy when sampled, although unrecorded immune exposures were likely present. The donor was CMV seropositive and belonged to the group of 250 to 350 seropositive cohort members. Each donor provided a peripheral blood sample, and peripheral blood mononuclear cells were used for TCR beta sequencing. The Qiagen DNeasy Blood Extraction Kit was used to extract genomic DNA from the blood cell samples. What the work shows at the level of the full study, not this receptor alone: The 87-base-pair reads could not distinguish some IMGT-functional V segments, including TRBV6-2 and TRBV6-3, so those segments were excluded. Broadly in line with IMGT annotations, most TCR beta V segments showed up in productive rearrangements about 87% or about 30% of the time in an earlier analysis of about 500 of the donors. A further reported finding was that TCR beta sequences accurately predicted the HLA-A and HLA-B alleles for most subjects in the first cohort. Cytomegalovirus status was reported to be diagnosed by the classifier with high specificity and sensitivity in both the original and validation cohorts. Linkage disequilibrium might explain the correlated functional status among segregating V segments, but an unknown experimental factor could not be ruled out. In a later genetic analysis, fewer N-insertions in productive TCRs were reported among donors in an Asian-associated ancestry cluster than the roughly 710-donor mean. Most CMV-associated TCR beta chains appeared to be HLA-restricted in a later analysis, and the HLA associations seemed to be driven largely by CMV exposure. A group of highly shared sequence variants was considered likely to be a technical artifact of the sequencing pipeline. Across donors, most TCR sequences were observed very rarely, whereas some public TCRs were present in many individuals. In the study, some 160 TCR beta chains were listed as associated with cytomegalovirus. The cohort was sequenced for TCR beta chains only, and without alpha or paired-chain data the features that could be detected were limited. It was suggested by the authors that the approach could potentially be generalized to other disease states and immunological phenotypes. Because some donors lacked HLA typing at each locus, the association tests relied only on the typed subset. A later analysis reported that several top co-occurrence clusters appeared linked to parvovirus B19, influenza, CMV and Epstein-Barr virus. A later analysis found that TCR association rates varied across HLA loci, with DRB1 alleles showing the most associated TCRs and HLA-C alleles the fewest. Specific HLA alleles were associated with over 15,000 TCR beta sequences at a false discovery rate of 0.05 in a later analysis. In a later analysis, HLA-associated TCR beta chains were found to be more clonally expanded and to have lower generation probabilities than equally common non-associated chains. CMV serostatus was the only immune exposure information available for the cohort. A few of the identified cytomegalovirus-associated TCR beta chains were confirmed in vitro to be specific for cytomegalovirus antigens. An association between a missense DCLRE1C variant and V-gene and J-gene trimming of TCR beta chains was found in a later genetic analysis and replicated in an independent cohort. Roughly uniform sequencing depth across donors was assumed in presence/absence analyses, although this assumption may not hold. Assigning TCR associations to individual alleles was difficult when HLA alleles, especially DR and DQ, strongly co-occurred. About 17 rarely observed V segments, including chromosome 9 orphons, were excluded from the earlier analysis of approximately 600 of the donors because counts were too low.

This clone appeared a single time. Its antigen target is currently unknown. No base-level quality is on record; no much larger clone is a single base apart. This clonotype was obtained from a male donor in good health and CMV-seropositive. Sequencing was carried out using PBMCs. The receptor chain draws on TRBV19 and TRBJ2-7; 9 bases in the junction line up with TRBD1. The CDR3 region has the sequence CASSITGGGIDEQYF. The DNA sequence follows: TGTGCCAGTAGTATCACAGGGGGCGGAATAGACGAGCAGTACTTC.